This entry lists 3 T cell receptor beta chains sequenced from one sample in a study of post-analysis software for immune sequencing data. Study-level findings and limits: About five TRBV segments appeared more often in patients than in controls, and TRBV5-6, TRBV5-1 and TRBV20-1 were among these.

Unique-molecular-identifier-tagged TCR beta cDNA libraries were used. Using its own MiXCR run on the PCR reads, TCRdb lists one record per CDR3 protein. This repertoire shows about 540,000 distinct CDR3 sequences, 34% found once; its top ten account for approximately 6%. Antigens of these TCRs are unknown. Sequencing input: blood. The source of these receptors is a girl aged 2 to 17 with multiple sclerosis.

J is TRBJ2-1 and V is TRBV6-2 or TRBV6-3, with 7 bases identical to TRBD2. This CDR3 comprises 13 residues. After removal of 2 bases from V and 9 bases from J, the junction contained 4 bases not matched to a gene. Germline CDR1 reads MNHEY; CDR2 reads SVGEGT. Here the CDR3 reads CASSYRGEGEQFF. The CDR3 DNA reads TGTGCCAGCAGTTACCGGGGGGAAGGTGAGCAGTTCTTC.

There are a few counts of this clonotype. V gene TRBV29-1 combines with J gene TRBJ2-1; 11 bases are a match to TRBD2. Germline loops: CDR1 SQVTM, CDR2 ANQGSEA. This CDR3 has 15 amino acids. The V gene end was trimmed by 6 bases and the J gene end by 2 bases; junction bases not matched to a gene: 6. The CDR3 reads CSVQQLAGAYNEQFF. The CDR3 DNA follows: TGCAGCGTCCAACAACTAGCGGGGGCCTACAATGAGCAGTTCTTC.

This sequence joins TRBV5-1 and TRBJ1-2, with D hard to call. The CDR3 length is 13 residues. The germline V gene encodes CDR1 SGHRS and CDR2 YFSETQ. V was clipped by 0 bases and J by 2 bases, with 5 bases between them. DNA of the CDR3: TGCGCCAGCAGCTTGGCGCAGAACTATGGCTACACCTTC. The encoded protein is CASSLAQNYGYTF.